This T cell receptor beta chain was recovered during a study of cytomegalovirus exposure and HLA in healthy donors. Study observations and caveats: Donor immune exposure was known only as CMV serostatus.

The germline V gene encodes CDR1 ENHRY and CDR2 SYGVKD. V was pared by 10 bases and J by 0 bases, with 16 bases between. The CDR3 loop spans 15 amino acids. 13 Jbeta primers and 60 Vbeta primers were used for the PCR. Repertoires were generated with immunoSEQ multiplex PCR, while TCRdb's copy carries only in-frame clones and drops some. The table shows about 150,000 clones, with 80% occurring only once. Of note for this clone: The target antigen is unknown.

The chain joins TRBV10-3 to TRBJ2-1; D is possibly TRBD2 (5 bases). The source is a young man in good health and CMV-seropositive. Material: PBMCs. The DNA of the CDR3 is TGTGCCACGAAGGAACGGGGAGTCTCCTACAATGAGCAGTTCTTC. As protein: CATKERGVSYNEQFF.